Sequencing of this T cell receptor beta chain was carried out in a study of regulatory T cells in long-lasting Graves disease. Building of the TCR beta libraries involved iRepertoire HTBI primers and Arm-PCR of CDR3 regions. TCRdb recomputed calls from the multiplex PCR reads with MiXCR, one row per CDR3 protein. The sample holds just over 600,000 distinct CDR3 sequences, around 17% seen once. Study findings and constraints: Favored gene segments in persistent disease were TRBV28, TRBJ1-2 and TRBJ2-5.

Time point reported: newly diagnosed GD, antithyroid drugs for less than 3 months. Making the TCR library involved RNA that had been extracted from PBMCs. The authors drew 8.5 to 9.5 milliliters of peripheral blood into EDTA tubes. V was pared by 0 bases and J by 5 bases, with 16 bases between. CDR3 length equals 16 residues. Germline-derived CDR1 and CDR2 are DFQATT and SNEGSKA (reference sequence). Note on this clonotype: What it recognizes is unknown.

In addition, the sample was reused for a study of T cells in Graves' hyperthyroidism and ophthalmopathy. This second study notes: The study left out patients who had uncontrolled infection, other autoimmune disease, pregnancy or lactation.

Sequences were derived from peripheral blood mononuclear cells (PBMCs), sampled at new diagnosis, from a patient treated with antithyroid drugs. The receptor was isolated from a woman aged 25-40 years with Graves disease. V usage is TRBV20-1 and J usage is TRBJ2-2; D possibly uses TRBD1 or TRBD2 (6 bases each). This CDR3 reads CSARDIRGRGTGELFF. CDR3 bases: TGCAGTGCTAGAGATATACGGGGGCGAGGGACCGGGGAGCTGTTTTTT.